This passage covers 14 T cell receptor beta chains from one sample sequenced in a study of T-cell reconstitution after alpha-beta-depleted transplantation in children. During its preparation, the TCRbeta library received unique molecular identifiers. TCRdb reprocessed the PCR reads with MiXCR, giving one entry per CDR3 protein. The data hold a few hundred thousand distinct CDR3 sequences, with 9.5% to 13% observed a single time. The source material was peripheral blood, sampled 180 days after TCRalphabeta/CD19-depleted stem cell transplant. The receptors derive from a male patient aged 2-15 years who had a stem cell transplant for chronic granulomatous disease, so the T cells may come from the graft donor.

This clonotype was seen at least ten times. The chain uses TRBV6-5 and TRBJ1-5; D might be TRBD1 (6 bases). Germline V gene sequence: CDR1 MNHEY, CDR2 SVGAGI. This CDR3 is built from 15 residues. The germline V and J ends were trimmed by 4 bases and 6 bases, with 16 bases remaining between them. The CDR3 DNA is TGTGCCAGCAGTTCCCCACAGGGAGCAAGTCAGCCCCAGCATTTT. Encoded protein: CASSSPQGASQPQHF.

This clonotype was found many times. The chain's CDR3 is CASSSRGETQYF. CDR3 sequence (DNA): TGCGCCAGCAGCTCGAGGGGTGAGACCCAGTACTTC. The rearrangement joins TRBV5-1 to TRBJ2-5; D might be TRBD1 or TRBD2, each matching 5 bases. There are 12 residues in the CDR3. Trimming stripped 3 bases from V and 5 bases from J, with 8 bases between. Germline V gene sequence: CDR1 SGHRS, CDR2 YFSETQ.

This clonotype was observed many times. The chain recombines TRBV5-1 with TRBJ2-5, with a possible D match to TRBD2 (6 bases). This CDR3 contains 13 residues. The germline CDR1 and CDR2 sequences are SGHRS and YFSETQ. The V end lost 4 bases, the J end lost 4 bases, and 11 bases lay between the germline ends. The CDR3 region has the DNA TGCGCCAGCAGCCAGGCGGGGACAGAGACCCAGTACTTC. Translating it yields CASSQAGTETQYF. Variable domain in full (rest from reference TRBV5-1 and TRBJ2-5): KAGVTQTPRYLIKTRGQQVTLSCSPISGHRSVSWYQQTPGQGLQFLFEYFSETQRNKGNFPGRFSGRQFSNSRSEMNVSTLELGDSALYLCASSQAGTETQYFGPGTRLLVL.

This clonotype was observed many times. The genes are TRBV5-1 and TRBJ2-3; D is possibly TRBD1 or TRBD2 (5 bases each). Trimming shortened V by 4 bases and J by 2 bases, and 14 bases separated the two germline ends. This CDR3 comprises 15 residues. CDR1 and CDR2 (germline): SGHRS, YFSETQ. CDR3 coding DNA: TGCGCCAGCAGCACTGGCTGGGGGACCACAGATACGCAGTATTTT. Translating gives CASSTGWGTTDTQYF.

This clonotype has a count of ten or more. The chain uses TRBV7-9 and TRBJ2-2; TRBD1 agrees at 10 bases. Germline V gene sequence: CDR1 SEHNR, CDR2 FQNEAQ (reference sequence). Germline trimming cut 4 bases from V and 5 bases from J; bases unmatched to any gene: 4. CDR3 length: 15 amino acids. In DNA form, the CDR3 reads TGTGCCAGCAGCTCCCGGGACAGGGGTACCGGGGAGCTGTTTTTT. Translated: CASSSRDRGTGELFF.

The sample holds many counts of this clonotype. The chain links TRBV6-5 to TRBJ1-1; possibly TRBD1 for D (6 bases). Germline V gives CDR1 MNHEY, CDR2 SVGAGI. With 2 bases removed from V and 8 bases from J, the gap between germline ends came to 12 bases. This CDR3 comprises 13 residues. The CDR3 spells CASSYIRGAEAFF. CDR3 coding DNA: TGTGCCAGCAGTTACATTCGGGGGGCGGAAGCTTTCTTT.

This clonotype was seen repeatedly, ten times or more. The chain combines TRBV20-1 with TRBJ1-1; the D is unclear. With 0 bases removed from V and 1 base from J, the gap between germline ends came to 12 bases. The CDR3 loop spans 15 amino acids. Germline V CDR1 and CDR2: DFQATT, SNEGSKA (reference sequence). CDR3 bases: TGCAGTGCTAGAGATCTCAGCAAAGGGAACACTGAAGCTTTCTTT. Translation gives CSARDLSKGNTEAFF.

This clonotype has a count of ten or more. This chain joins TRBV28 and TRBJ2-1, with 11 bases matching TRBD2. Germline V gene lookup returns CDR1 MDHEN and CDR2 SYDVKM. V shed 6 bases and J 3 bases; nucleotides not matched to a gene: 7. The CDR3 covers 16 residues. The chain's CDR3 is CASRPTSGSGYNEQFF. In nucleotides, the CDR3 is TGTGCCAGCAGACCTACTAGCGGGAGTGGCTACAATGAGCAGTTCTTC.

At least ten counts were recorded for this clonotype. The J gene is TRBJ1-4, the V gene TRBV28; D is unresolved. V lost 6 bases to trimming and J lost 3 bases, with 8 bases between them. Germline V gives CDR1 MDHEN, CDR2 SYDVKM. The CDR3 loop spans 13 amino acids. CDR3: CASRGIPNEKLFF. CDR3 sequence (DNA): TGTGCCAGCAGGGGGATACCTAATGAAAAACTGTTTTTT.

This clonotype was picked up many times. This chain links TRBV4-2 with TRBJ1-1, with D unclear. V lost 0 bases, J lost 0 bases, and 11 bases lay in between. The CDR3 is 16 amino acids. Looked up from germline, CDR1 is LGHNA and CDR2 is YNFKEQ. The CDR3 region is CASSQDGDYMNTEAFF. CDR3 sequence (DNA): TGTGCCAGCAGCCAAGATGGGGATTACATGAACACTGAAGCTTTCTTT.

This clonotype was found many times. The CDR3 DNA follows: TGCAGTGCTAGAGATATGGCTACGTACGAGCAGTACTTC. Encoded protein: CSARDMATYEQYF. V usage is TRBV20-1 and J usage is TRBJ2-7, with no clear D. Trimming took off 0 bases at V and 4 bases at J, with 10 bases between the two ends. CDR1 and CDR2 (germline): DFQATT, SNEGSKA (reference sequence). The CDR3 consists of 13 residues.

This clonotype was seen ten or more times. The CDR3 DNA reads TGTGCCAGCAGGGGAGGAGGGGTTGGCTACGAGCAGTACTTC. Amino acid sequence: CASRGGGVGYEQYF. The chain couples TRBV28 to TRBJ2-7; a possible D gene is TRBD2 (6 bases). V was clipped by 6 bases and J by 3 bases, with 15 bases between them. Germline V CDR1 and CDR2: MDHEN, SYDVKM. The CDR3 has 14 amino acids. Supplemented by reference TRBV28 and TRBJ2-7, the full variable domain reads DVKVTQSSRYLVKRTGEKVFLECVQDMDHENMFWYRQDPGLGLRLIYFSYDVKMKEKGDIPEGYSVSREKKERFSLILESASTNQTSMYLCASRGGGVGYEQYFGPGTRLTVT.

As concerns this clonotype: Given a much more abundant clone one base away, this may be a read error. The chain combines TRBV29-1 with TRBJ1-2, with 7 bases identical to TRBD1. The length of the CDR3 is 12 residues. J was trimmed by 12 bases and V by 6 bases; bases with no gene match: 13. Germline V CDR1 and CDR2: SQVTM, ANQGSEA. CDR3 sequence reads: CSVKDRDNGDTF. The CDR3 DNA reads TGCAGCGTAAAAGACAGGGATAACGGCGACACCTTC.

This clonotype came up a few times. The chain links TRBV23-1 to TRBJ2-5, with 9 bases that match TRBD1. TRBV23-1 is noted as an ORF with a role that remains uncertain. The CDR3 is made up of 14 amino acids. V lost 4 bases and J lost 5; bases outside the gene matches: 5. In nucleotides, the CDR3 is TGCGCCAGCAGTCCACAGGGGGCAGGGGAGACCCAGTACTTC. Its protein is CASSPQGAGETQYF.